The text below deals with one TCR beta chain. TCRdb itself ran the 5' RACE reads through MiXCR, one entry per CDR3 protein. This sample has about 350,000 distinct CDR3 sequences, with 20% to 25% found just once. Trimming pared 6 bases from V and 3 bases from J, leaving 19 bases between. CDR3 length: 16 residues. These data originate in a study of CD8 T cells in ankylosing spondylitis. The V and J genes are TRBV12-3 or TRBV12-4 and TRBJ2-3; a weak D match, TRBD2 (7 bases). What was sequenced was blood, either unsorted or a sorted T cell fraction (not recorded which). The sequence derives from a male donor with ankylosing spondylitis or in good health (not recorded which). CDR3 sequence reads: CASSPQVKGGTDTQYF. The DNA for the CDR3 is TGTGCCAGCAGCCCACAGGTGAAGGGGGGGACAGATACGCAGTATTTT.